One sample yielded the 9 T cell receptor beta chains listed below, sequenced in a study of T-cell reconstitution after alpha-beta-depleted transplantation in children. This sample's TCRbeta library carried unique molecular identifier barcodes. TCRdb fed the PCR reads into MiXCR, producing one record per CDR3 protein. The sample consists of 200,000 to 300,000 distinct CDR3 sequences, around 12% of them appearing once. Specimen: PBMCs from the stem cell graft donor, collected from the stem cell graft. The receptors stem from a human donor who donated a stem cell graft to a child with acute lymphoblastic leukemia.

This clonotype was seen ten or more times. The chain has TRBV3-1 and TRBJ2-1, with 13 nucleotides matching TRBD2. The CDR3 runs to 17 residues. The germline V gene has CDR1 LGHDT and CDR2 YNNKEL (reference sequence). The junction had 7 bases not matched to a gene; V was cut back by 6 bases and J by 2 bases. The CDR3 sequence is CASSSRLAGGPYNEQFF. The CDR3 bases are TGTGCCAGCAGTTCGCGACTAGCGGGGGGCCCCTACAATGAGCAGTTCTTC.

Ten or more counts support this clonotype. The rearrangement uses TRBV3-1 and TRBJ1-1, with D uncertain. CDR1 and CDR2 (germline): LGHDT, YNNKEL (reference sequence). Trimming removed 5 bases at V and 1 base at J, with 11 bases between. The CDR3 loop spans 14 amino acids. The CDR3 sequence is CASSFHGKNTEAFF. The CDR3, as DNA: TGTGCCAGCAGCTTCCACGGAAAGAACACTGAAGCTTTCTTT.

At least ten counts were recorded for this clonotype. The rearrangement links TRBV20-1 to TRBJ2-4, with 8 bases that match TRBD2. V was clipped by 6 bases and J by 4 bases; unmatched bases: 8. The CDR3 is made up of 14 amino acids. Germline assignment: CDR1 DFQATT and CDR2 SNEGSKA (reference sequence). This chain's CDR3 is CSAHTSGRKNIQYF. The CDR3 nucleotides read TGCAGTGCCCACACTAGCGGAAGAAAAAACATTCAGTACTTC.

This clonotype was counted ten times or more. The V gene is TRBV7-2, the J gene TRBJ1-2; D perhaps matches TRBD1 (5 bases). The CDR3 totals 15 residues. Trimming removed 4 bases from V and 8 bases from J, with 20 bases in between. Looked up from germline, CDR1 is SGHTA and CDR2 is FQGNSA. CDR3 coding DNA: TGTGCCAGCAGCTCAGCTAAAGCCAGGGTTTGGGGCTACACCTTC. This codes for CASSSAKARVWGYTF.

This clonotype was recorded many times. V gene TRBV10-3 combines with J gene TRBJ2-1, with D hard to call. Trimming cost V 5 bases and J 3 bases, with 5 bases left between them. Germline loops: CDR1 ENHRY, CDR2 SYGVKD. The CDR3 loop spans 12 amino acids. In nucleotides, the CDR3 is TGTGCCATCAGTAAGATCTACAATGAGCAGTTCTTC. Protein product: CAISKIYNEQFF.

This clonotype has ten or more counts. J is TRBJ1-4 and V is TRBV27, with a weak D call TRBD1 (6 bases). CDR3 length equals 13 residues. Germline values: CDR1 MNHEY, CDR2 SMNVEV (reference sequence). V lost 6 bases, J lost 12 bases, and 17 bases lay in between. The CDR3 sequence: CASSKGTGRELFF. The CDR3 DNA follows: TGTGCCAGCAGCAAAGGTACAGGGAGGGAACTGTTTTTT.

The table lists this clonotype with many counts. The chain couples TRBV12-3 or TRBV12-4 to TRBJ2-7, with no clear D. The V and J ends lost 2 bases and 0 bases respectively, with 5 bases between them. The CDR3 spans 13 residues. CDR3 loop: CASSLQASYEQYF. As DNA, the CDR3 is TGTGCCAGCAGTTTACAGGCCTCCTACGAGCAGTACTTC.

This clonotype was picked up many times. J is TRBJ2-7 and V is TRBV15, with 10 bases aligning to TRBD2. The V segment lost 5 bases and the J segment 1 base; nucleotides outside the gene matches: 8. The CDR3 totals 16 residues. Per the germline V gene, CDR1 is LNHNV and CDR2 is YYDKDF (reference sequence). CDR3 sequence reads: CATSGTRGLASYEQYF. The CDR3 region has the DNA TGTGCCACCAGCGGAACTAGGGGACTAGCGTCCTACGAGCAGTACTTC. Using reference TRBV15 and TRBJ2-7 for the parts outside the CDR3, the full variable domain is DAMVIQNPRYQVTQFGKPVTLSCSQTLNHNVMYWYQQKSSQAPKLLFHYYDKDFNNEADTPDNFQSRRPNTSFCFLDIRSPGLGDTAMYLCATSGTRGLASYEQYFGPGTRLTVT.

At least ten counts were recorded for this clonotype. For the CDR3, the DNA is TGCGCCAGCAGCTTGAGGGGACAGGCCTTCTATGGCTACACCTTC. Protein: CASSLRGQAFYGYTF. The genes are TRBV5-1 and TRBJ1-2; 8 bases map to TRBD1. The CDR3 consists of 15 residues. Trimming took 1 base from V and 4 from J; bases not matched to a gene: 6. Germline CDR1 and CDR2: SGHRS and YFSETQ.